The 21 T cell receptor beta chains presented below share a single source sample, sequenced in a study of T cells in Graves' hyperthyroidism and ophthalmopathy. The source material, RNA transcripts, was used to amplify TCR beta CDR3 regions. HTBI primers were employed in a first-round RT-PCR of the TCR CDR3. TCRdb analysed the multiplex PCR reads with MiXCR anew, one entry per CDR3 protein. The top ten clones hold 26% of a sample with roughly 510,000 distinct CDR3 sequences, 20% of them seen once. Sequencing was carried out using blood. The origin of the receptors is a man aged 18 to 30 with Graves' hyperthyroidism.

This clonotype has at least ten counts. The chain couples TRBV30 to TRBJ2-4; no clear D. Trimming cost V 4 bases and J 1 base, with 14 bases left between them. Germline CDR1 is GTSNPN and CDR2 is SVGIG (reference sequence). This CDR3 spans 15 amino acids. The CDR3 bases are TGTGCCTGGACTCTTACGTGGTGGGCCAAAAACATTCAGTACTTC. As protein: CAWTLTWWAKNIQYF.

This clonotype was counted many times. The CDR3 loop is CASSSLVGRRETQYF. The DNA of the CDR3 is TGTGCCAGCAGCTCCCTGGTGGGCAGGCGTGAGACCCAGTACTTC. The chain couples TRBV7-3 to TRBJ2-5; D gene ambiguous. Trimming removed 4 bases from V and 5 bases from J, with 17 bases in between. Germline lookup yields CDR1 SGHTA and CDR2 FQGTGA. The CDR3 sequence is 15 residues long.

This clonotype has at least ten counts. The chain carries TRBV5-1 and TRBJ1-1; no firm D call. The CDR3 is 15 residues long. The V gene lost 5 bases and the J gene lost 0 bases, with 14 bases spanning the gap. Per germline, CDR1 SGHRS and CDR2 YFSETQ. The CDR3 spells CASSQQNFMNTEAFF. In DNA form, the CDR3 reads TGCGCCAGCAGTCAGCAGAATTTCATGAACACTGAAGCTTTCTTT. Full variable domain (remainder filled in from reference TRBV5-1 and TRBJ1-1): KAGVTQTPRYLIKTRGQQVTLSCSPISGHRSVSWYQQTPGQGLQFLFEYFSETQRNKGNFPGRFSGRQFSNSRSEMNVSTLELGDSALYLCASSQQNFMNTEAFFGQGTRLTVV.

Many counts were recorded for this clonotype. The CDR3 reads CASSERRGDGYTF. The DNA of the CDR3 is TGCGCCAGCAGTGAGCGCAGGGGGGACGGCTACACCTTC. The chain has TRBV10-1 and TRBJ1-2; 7 bases line up with TRBD1. Germline trimming cut 2 bases from V and 8 bases from J; bases unmatched to any gene: 5. Per the germline V gene, CDR1 is WNHNN and CDR2 is SYGVQD (reference sequence). CDR3 length: 13 amino acids.

As regards this clonotype: This likely comes from a read error, as the CDR3 has no conserved phenylalanine or tryptophan at its end. Written as DNA, the CDR3 is TGTGCCAGCAGGGGGGTCGGAGGGACCAACGTCCTGACTCTC. As protein: CASRGVGGTNVLTL. The chain combines TRBV28 with TRBJ2-6; possibly TRBD2 for D (6 bases). Germline V gene sequence: CDR1 MDHEN, CDR2 SYDVKM. V gave up 6 bases and J gave up 8 bases, with 14 bases separating them. The CDR3 is 14 amino acids.

This clonotype showed up just a few times. The genes are TRBV7-9 and TRBJ2-5, with 8 bases fitting TRBD2. In germline, CDR1 is SEHNR, CDR2 FQNEAQ (reference sequence). The junction had 9 bases not matched to a gene; V was cut back by 5 bases and J by 7 bases. The CDR3 loop spans 14 amino acids. CDR3 coding DNA: TGTGCCAGCAGCCAGGCGGACGCGGGGGGGACCCAGTACTTC. Its translation is CASSQADAGGTQYF.

The chain uses TRBV19 and TRBJ2-7; 8 positions match TRBD2. V was clipped by 7 bases and J by 6 bases; unmatched bases: 11. This CDR3 comprises 14 residues. Per germline, CDR1 LNHDA and CDR2 SQIVND (reference sequence). The CDR3 spells CASTLWTSFCEQYF. The CDR3 DNA sequence: TGTGCCAGTACCCTATGGACTAGCTTCTGCGAGCAGTACTTC.

The chain uses TRBV2 and TRBJ2-7, with D uncertain. The CDR3 contains 11 residues. In germline, CDR1 is SNHLY, CDR2 FYNNEI. The V end lost 4 bases, the J end lost 4 bases, and 5 bases lay between the germline ends. CDR3 loop: CASSAQYEQYF. The CDR3 region has the DNA TGTGCCAGCAGTGCTCAATACGAGCAGTACTTC.

This clonotype has ten or more counts. The chain carries TRBV12-3 or TRBV12-4 and TRBJ1-5, with 7 bases matching TRBD1. Unmatched junction bases numbered 9, after V lost 7 bases and J lost 6 bases. The CDR3 spans 14 residues. The CDR3 DNA sequence: TGTGCCAGCAACTACAGGGGCGGGGGTCAGCCCCAGCATTTT. Its translation: CASNYRGGGQPQHF.

This clonotype was seen at least ten times. The chain uses TRBV5-6 and TRBJ1-2; D is unresolved. The germline V gene encodes CDR1 SGHDT and CDR2 YYEEEE. The CDR3 consists of 15 residues. V was pared by 0 bases and J by 8 bases, with 17 bases between. CDR3 in DNA: TGTGCCAGCAGCTTGGTGGAGGTCAGGTGGATGGGCTACACCTTC. Amino acids: CASSLVEVRWMGYTF.

This clonotype was seen many times. The chain employs TRBV6-2 or TRBV6-3 and TRBJ2-7, with D unclear. The CDR3 has 12 residues. Germline CDR1 is MNHEY and CDR2 is SVGEGT. Trimming removed 6 bases from V and 7 bases from J, with 13 bases in between. The CDR3 reads CASSQGLLEQYF. The CDR3 DNA is TGTGCCAGCAGCCAAGGTCTTCTGGAGCAGTACTTC.

The chain joins TRBV30 to TRBJ1-3; D unclear. Looked up from germline, CDR1 is GTSNPN and CDR2 is SVGIG (reference sequence). The V end was cut by 3 bases, the J end by 0 bases, with 6 bases between. The CDR3 is made up of 13 amino acids. For the CDR3, the DNA is TGTGCCTGGAGACGGTTCTCTGGAAACACCATATATTTT. Its translation: CAWRRFSGNTIYF.

This clonotype was counted at least ten times. V is TRBV13 and J is TRBJ1-2; the D is unclear. Germline V gene lookup returns CDR1 PRHDT and CDR2 FYEKMQ (reference sequence). The CDR3 is 15 amino acids. Trimming left V 1 base short and J 4 bases short, with 13 bases between. The DNA for the CDR3 is TGTGCCAGCAGCTTAGCAGGAGTATGGTCCTATGGCTACACCTTC. Protein: CASSLAGVWSYGYTF.

The chain links TRBV6-1 to TRBJ1-1, with D hard to call. V gave up 7 bases and J gave up 0 bases, with 12 bases separating them. The CDR3 has 14 amino acids. CDR1 and CDR2 (germline): MNHNS, SASEGT. As DNA, the CDR3 is TGTGCCAGCAAGGCGAAAAGAATGAACACTGAAGCTTTCTTT. This translates into CASKAKRMNTEAFF.

In this sample, this clonotype turned up many times. This rearrangement joins TRBV12-3 or TRBV12-4 to TRBJ1-1; D ambiguous. The CDR3 sequence is 15 residues long. With 3 bases removed from V and 1 base from J, the gap between germline ends came to 12 bases. The CDR3 here is CASSFGYRANTEAFF. CDR3 DNA sequence: TGTGCCAGCAGTTTCGGGTATAGGGCGAACACTGAAGCTTTCTTT.

This clonotype has a count of ten or more. The rearrangement links TRBV19 to TRBJ1-5; 7 bases agree with TRBD1. Trimming removed 1 base from V and 5 bases from J; junction bases left unmatched: 2. CDR1 LNHDA and CDR2 SQIVND come from the germline V gene (reference sequence). This CDR3 is 14 amino acids long. The CDR3 reads CASSIGTGYQPQHF. Written as DNA, the CDR3 is TGTGCCAGTAGTATAGGGACAGGATATCAGCCCCAGCATTTT.

This clonotype showed up just a few times. The V and J genes are TRBV27 and TRBJ1-2; a possible D gene is TRBD1 (5 bases). Trimming cost V 5 bases and J 4 bases, with 14 bases left between them. Looked up from germline, CDR1 is MNHEY and CDR2 is SMNVEV (reference sequence). The CDR3 runs to 14 residues. The CDR3 loop reads CASSRVQGVYGYTF. CDR3 nucleotide sequence: TGTGCCAGCAGTCGAGTGCAGGGAGTCTATGGCTACACCTTC.

This clonotype was seen at least ten times. This chain uses TRBV2 with TRBJ1-5; possibly TRBD1 for D (6 bases). The CDR3 is 14 residues long. The V end lost 4 bases, the J end lost 5 bases, and 12 bases lay between the germline ends. CDR1 is SNHLY, CDR2 FYNNEI, per germline. In nucleotides, the CDR3 is TGTGCCAGCAGTGGGACAGCCCCGCATCAGCCCCAGCATTTT. Translation: CASSGTAPHQPQHF. Supplemented by reference TRBV2 and TRBJ1-5, the full variable domain reads EPEVTQTPSHQVTQMGQEVILRCVPISNHLYFYWYRQILGQKVEFLVSFYNNEISEKSEIFDDQFSVERPDGSNFTLKIRSTKLEDSAMYFCASSGTAPHQPQHFGDGTRLSIL.

Many counts were recorded for this clonotype. V usage is TRBV20-1 and J usage is TRBJ2-5; tentatively, D is TRBD1 (6 bases). V lost 4 bases and J lost 5, with 14 bases in between. Looked up from germline, CDR1 is DFQATT and CDR2 is SNEGSKA (reference sequence). The CDR3 has 13 amino acids. In DNA, the CDR3 is TGCAGTGCTAACCAGGGGAGTAAGGAGACCCAGTACTTC. It specifies CSANQGSKETQYF.

There are many counts of this clonotype. The chain has TRBV11-2 and TRBJ2-2; 12 bases match TRBD2. The CDR3 has 17 amino acids. CDR1 and CDR2 from the germline V gene are SGHAT and FQNNGV. V dropped 8 bases and J dropped 2; count of bases not matched to a gene: 9. Here the CDR3 reads CASAGTSGSVNTGELFF. Here the CDR3 DNA reads TGTGCCAGCGCCGGGACTAGCGGGTCCGTTAACACCGGGGAGCTGTTTTTT.

This clonotype was observed many times. The chain combines TRBV20-1 with TRBJ1-5, with 8 bases identical to TRBD1. Germline V lookup: CDR1 DFQATT, CDR2 SNEGSKA (reference sequence). J lost 7 bases, V lost 1 base, and 9 bases had no gene match. The CDR3 is 15 amino acids. Here the CDR3 reads CSARVSGQGWQPQHF. The CDR3 nucleotides are TGCAGTGCTAGAGTCAGCGGACAGGGCTGGCAGCCCCAGCATTTT.